Described below is a single T cell receptor beta chain sequence and its context. Its target is not known. The length of the CDR3 is 15 residues. V dropped 4 bases and J dropped 3 bases, with 13 bases sitting between them. The germline CDR1 and CDR2 sequences are MNHNS and SASEGT. This sample is drawn from a study of beta chain features in type 1 diabetes. The study's findings and limits: Patients and controls would share equally any PCR tilt toward shorter templates.

The whole isolated RNA underwent reverse transcription, so sequencing captured expressed TCRB transcripts. Profiling relied on immunoSEQ multiplex PCR, and the TCRdb table lists in-frame clones only, not all of them. The data contain roughly 370,000 clones, approximately 13% of them singletons. This TCR was recovered from a man aged 25-45 years in good health. Sequenced: naive CD4+ T cells from blood. The chain combines TRBV6-1 with TRBJ2-1; maybe TRBD2 (6 bases). CDR3 residues: CASSVTRTNYNEQFF. The CDR3 DNA reads as TGTGCCAGCAGTGTGACCAGGACTAACTACAATGAGCAGTTCTTC.